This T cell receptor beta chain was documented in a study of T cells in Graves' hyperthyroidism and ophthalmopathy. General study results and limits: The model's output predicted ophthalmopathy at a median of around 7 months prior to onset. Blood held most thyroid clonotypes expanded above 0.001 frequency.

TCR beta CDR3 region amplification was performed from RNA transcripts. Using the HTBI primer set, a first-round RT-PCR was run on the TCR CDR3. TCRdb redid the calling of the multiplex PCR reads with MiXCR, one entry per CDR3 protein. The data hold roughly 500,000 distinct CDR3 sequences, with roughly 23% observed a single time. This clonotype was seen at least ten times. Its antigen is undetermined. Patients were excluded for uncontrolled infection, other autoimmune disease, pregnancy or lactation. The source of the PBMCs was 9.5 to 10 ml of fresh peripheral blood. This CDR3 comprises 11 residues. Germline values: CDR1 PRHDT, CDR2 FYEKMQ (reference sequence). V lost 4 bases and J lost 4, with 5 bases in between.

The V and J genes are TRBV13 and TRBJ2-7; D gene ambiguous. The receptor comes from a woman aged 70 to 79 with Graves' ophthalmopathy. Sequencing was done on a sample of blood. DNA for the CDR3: TGTGCCAGCAGCTCCCGTTACGAGCAGTACTTC. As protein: CASSSRYEQYF.